This is a list of T cell receptor beta chains from one sample in a study of CD8 T cells in ankylosing spondylitis. TCRdb independently ran MiXCR on the 5' RACE reads; one entry per CDR3 protein. The sample includes 200,000 to 250,000 distinct CDR3 sequences, 15% to 20% of them seen just once. Input material: blood, either unsorted or a sorted T cell fraction (not recorded which). These receptors were taken from a male donor with ankylosing spondylitis. Both conserved end residues are part of each CDR3. D genes are given only for firm matches. Only some rows state a clone size, as once, few, many or a class for expanded clones.

D	V	size	J	DNA	CDR3
TRBD1	TRBV4-3	many	TRBJ2-3	TGCGCCAGCAGCCAAGACAGGGGGCTCACAGATACGCAGTATTTT	CASSQDRGLTDTQYF
TRBD2	TRBV24-1	-	TRBJ2-1	TGTGCCACCAGTGATTTTGGGGGGGTAGGCTACAATGAGCAGTTCTTC	CATSDFGGVGYNEQFF
TRBD2	TRBV4-3	few	TRBJ2-1	TGCGCCAGCAGCCAAGTGGCAGGCCCATCCCTAGCGGGAACGTACAATGAGCAGTTCTTC	CASSQVAGPSLAGTYNEQFF
-	TRBV4-2	-	TRBJ1-1	TGTGCCAGCAGCCAACCCTTCCAAAACCAGAACACTGAAGCTTTCTTT	CASSQPFQNQNTEAFF
TRBD2	TRBV20-1	-	TRBJ2-3	TGCAGTGCTAGAGGTCGTACTAGCGGGGGGACCCATTGGGGTACGCAGTATTTT	CSARGRTSGGTHWGTQYF
TRBD2	TRBV27	-	TRBJ2-2	TGTGCCAGCAGTTTGTCAACTAGCGCCGGGGAGCTGTTTTTT	CASSLSTSAGELFF
TRBD1	TRBV12-3/TRBV12-4	few	TRBJ2-2	TGTGCCAGCAGTCCTACAGGGGGCAACACCGGGGAGCTGTTTTTT	CASSPTGGNTGELFF
-	TRBV9	few	TRBJ1-6	TGTGCCAGCAGCGTTGGCAGGGATATAGTTCTGGGTTCACCCCTCCACTTT	CASSVGRDIVLGSPLHF
-	TRBV21-1	-	TRBJ1-1	TGTGCCAGCAGCACCGAATCCGGGACAGGGGGTTTAGGCACTGAAGCTTTCTTT	CASSTESGTGGLGTEAFF
-	TRBV4-2	-	TRBJ2-1	TGTGCCAGCAGCCAAGAACTAAGGTCCTACAATGAGCAGTTCTTC	CASSQELRSYNEQFF
TRBD2	TRBV4-2	few	TRBJ2-1	TGTGCCAGCAGCCAGGCGGGACTAGCGAATGAGCAGTTCTTC	CASSQAGLANEQFF
TRBD2	TRBV7-9	few	TRBJ2-1	TGTGCCAGCAGCCCAACTTTAGCGGGAGAGGGCAATGAGCAGTTCTTC	CASSPTLAGEGNEQFF
TRBD1	TRBV6-5	-	TRBJ2-7	TGTGCCAGCAGTTACTCTGTAGGGGGCTTCTACGAGCAGTACTTC	CASSYSVGGFYEQYF
-	TRBV29-1	few	TRBJ1-3	TGCAGCGTTGAAGAGCCCGGAAACACCATATATTTT	CSVEEPGNTIYF
TRBD1	TRBV20-1	-	TRBJ2-2	TGCAGTGCTAGAGACCCCGGGACAGGGGACAACACCGGGGAGCTGTTTTTT	CSARDPGTGDNTGELFF
TRBD1	TRBV6-1	-	TRBJ2-4	TGTGCCAGCAGTCGAGACAGGGAGGCCAAAAACATTCAGTACTTC	CASSRDREAKNIQYF
-	TRBV20-1	-	TRBJ2-3	TGCAGCAACCGACGACAGGAAAGCACAGATACGCAGTATTTT	CSNRRQESTDTQYF
-	TRBV12-3/TRBV12-4	-	TRBJ1-6	TGTGCCAGCAGTTCCGACCGGGACATATATTCACCCCTCCACTTT	CASSSDRDIYSPLHF
-	TRBV6-1	-	TRBJ2-1	TGTGCCAGCAGTGGGGAGCTCCAGGGAGGAATTGAGCAGTTCTTC	CASSGELQGGIEQFF
-	TRBV15	many	TRBJ2-1	TGTGCCACCAGCAGAGATCCTCCCACCTACAATGAGCAGTTCTTC	CATSRDPPTYNEQFF
-	TRBV25-1	few	TRBJ2-2	TGTGCCAGCAGTGAGACTACCCGCCAGGGTAACACCGGGGAGCTGTTTTTT	CASSETTRQGNTGELFF
-	TRBV12-3/TRBV12-4	few	TRBJ2-3	TGTGCCAGCAGTTCCGACGGAGACACAGATACGCAGTATTTT	CASSSDGDTDTQYF
TRBD2	TRBV27	-	TRBJ2-7	TGTGCCAGCAGTCCGACTAGCGGCCCCTACGAGCAGTACTTC	CASSPTSGPYEQYF
-	TRBV20-1	few	TRBJ2-7	TGCAGTGCTAGAGATTTTTTCGGAGTTGGTATTGGGGAGCAGTACTTC	CSARDFFGVGIGEQYF
-	TRBV29-1	many	TRBJ2-1	TGCAGCGCCGGCTTCGGGAGCTCCTACAATGAGCAGTTCTTC	CSAGFGSSYNEQFF
-	TRBV7-3	few	TRBJ2-6	TGTGCCAGCAGCTCGGCGAAACCCGGGGCCAACGTCCTGACTTTC	CASSSAKPGANVLTF
-	TRBV4-1	many	TRBJ2-7	TGCGCCAGCAGCCACGGGGCAGAGGATCCGGCCTACGAGCAGTACTTC	CASSHGAEDPAYEQYF
-	TRBV27	few	TRBJ2-6	TGTGCCAGCAGTTTAATCAACTCTGGGGCCAACGTCCTGACTTTC	CASSLINSGANVLTF
-	TRBV25-1	-	TRBJ2-1	TGTGCCAGCAGTGCCGGGGTCTCCAATGAGCAGTTCTTC	CASSAGVSNEQFF
-	TRBV27	-	TRBJ2-6	TGTGCCAGCTCGACCAACTCTGGGGCCAACGTCCTGACTTTC	CASSTNSGANVLTF
-	TRBV7-3	-	TRBJ1-3	TGTGCCAGCAGCCCTGGGCCCGGCGGCCCTGGAAACACCATATATTTT	CASSPGPGGPGNTIYF
-	TRBV4-1	few	TRBJ2-3	TGCGCCAGCAGCCAAGAGGGGCCCCCAGATACGCAGTATTTT	CASSQEGPPDTQYF
-	TRBV6-4	-	TRBJ2-2	TGTGCCAGCAGTGACTCCGGGGATACCGGGGAGCTGTTTTTT	CASSDSGDTGELFF
-	TRBV28	few	TRBJ2-1	TGTGCCAGCAGTTCCGAGGGAGACTTC	CASSSEGDF
-	TRBV7-9	-	TRBJ2-2	TGTGCCAGCAGCTTAGTAGGAGCGGACACGAACACCGGGGAGCTGTTTTTT	CASSLVGADTNTGELFF
-	TRBV9	few	TRBJ2-7	TGTGCCAGCAGCGTTGACGGGACTCTCGGGTACGAGCAGTACTTC	CASSVDGTLGYEQYF
-	TRBV6-5	few	TRBJ1-2	TGTGCCAGCAGTTACTCAGGAGGAAACTATGGCTACACCTTC	CASSYSGGNYGYTF
TRBD2	TRBV7-9	-	TRBJ2-5	TGTGCCAGCAGCCGACGGACTAGCGGGGGTCCCCAAGAGACCCAGTACTTC	CASSRRTSGGPQETQYF
TRBD2	TRBV7-9	few	TRBJ2-2	TGTGCCAGCAGCCAGACTAGCGGAAACACCGGGGAGCTGTTTTTT	CASSQTSGNTGELFF
-	TRBV3-1	-	TRBJ2-5	TGTGCCAGCAGCCAAAGAACCCGCCCGGAGGAGACCCAGTACTTC	CASSQRTRPEETQYF
-	TRBV12-3/TRBV12-4	-	TRBJ2-7	TGTGCCAGCAGTTTAGGGGGGCCAGGCTACGAGCAGTACTTC	CASSLGGPGYEQYF
-	TRBV2	-	TRBJ1-3	TGTGCCAGCAGTGAGGGGTCAGGGACTGGAAACACCATATATTTT	CASSEGSGTGNTIYF
-	TRBV27	-	TRBJ2-1	TGTGCCAGCAGTTCGCAGGAGGGAGTTCACGACAATGAGCAGTTCTTC	CASSSQEGVHDNEQFF
-	TRBV6-5	-	TRBJ2-6	TGTGCCAGCAGTTTGGGCCTGGGGGCCAACGTCCTGACTTTC	CASSLGLGANVLTF
-	TRBV5-5	-	TRBJ2-3	TGTGCCAGCAGCCCGGCGGGGTGGCCGGCAGATACGCAGTATTTT	CASSPAGWPADTQYF
-	TRBV4-1	-	TRBJ2-1	TGCGCCAGCAGCCCCCAGGGGCCCCACAATGAGCAGTTCTTC	CASSPQGPHNEQFF
-	TRBV4-1	-	TRBJ2-1	TGCGCCAGCAGCCAAGAAGGGCTAGCTGGCAATGAGCAGTTCTTC	CASSQEGLAGNEQFF
-	TRBV5-5	few	TRBJ2-4	TGTGCCAGCAGCTTGAACGTAGAGGCGAACATTCAGTACTTC	CASSLNVEANIQYF
-	TRBV9	few	TRBJ1-6	TGTGCCAGCAGCGTAGGCTATAATTCACCCCTCCACTTT	CASSVGYNSPLHF
-	TRBV13	few	TRBJ1-4	TGTGCCAGCAGCGCCGGGGGGGCCTTGGATGAAAAACTGTTTTTT	CASSAGGALDEKLFF
-	TRBV4-1	-	TRBJ1-2	TGCGCCAGCAGCCAAGATACAGCGGAGAACTATGGCTACACCTTC	CASSQDTAENYGYTF
-	TRBV29-1	many	TRBJ1-2	TGCAGCGCCCCCGATGTTAACTATGGCTACACCTTC	CSAPDVNYGYTF
-	TRBV12-3/TRBV12-4	few	TRBJ1-1	TGTGCCAGCACCCCGGGATTTGGCACTGAAGCTTTCTTT	CASTPGFGTEAFF
-	TRBV7-9	few	TRBJ1-1	TGTGCCAGCAGCTTATCGCCGACAGGATACACTGAAGCTTTCTTT	CASSLSPTGYTEAFF
-	TRBV7-9	few	TRBJ1-2	TGTGCCAGCAGCACCACAGGGTCTAACTATGGCTACACCTTC	CASSTTGSNYGYTF